A selection of T cell receptor beta chains follows, all from one sample in a study of blood T cell repertoires in COVID-19. The table came from immunoSEQ multiplex PCR; TCRdb's copy has only in-frame clones and leaves some out. The repertoire includes around 300,000 clones, roughly 91% of them detected once, and approximately 2% sits in the top ten. The specimen sequenced was PBMCs or T cells enriched from blood (not recorded which). Receptors were obtained from a woman in her sixties who had recovered from COVID-19. Both conserved end residues are trimmed from each CDR3. The order of the fields is V gene, J gene, CDR3 protein.

V: TRBV16
J: TRBJ1-2
CDR3: ASSQSWAANYGYT

V: TRBV29-1
J: TRBJ1-2
CDR3: SVVTATNYGYT

V: TRBV9
J: TRBJ1-6
CDR3: ASSSRTGGDSPLH

V: TRBV3-1/TRBV3-2
J: TRBJ1-5
CDR3: ASSPGQSNQPQH

V: TRBV7-8
J: TRBJ2-4
CDR3: ASSLETDIQY

V: TRBV5-4
J: TRBJ1-2
CDR3: ASSIAGQNLYGYT

V: TRBV20-1
J: TRBJ1-1
CDR3: SATVYTEAF

V: TRBV6-5
J: TRBJ2-1
CDR3: ASLKVSGSNEQF

V: TRBV5-1
J: TRBJ2-3
CDR3: ASSPGQDGDTQY

V: TRBV7-6
J: TRBJ1-3
CDR3: ASSSPDRDSGNTIY

V: TRBV12-3/TRBV12-4
J: TRBJ1-5
CDR3: ASSQQKKPQH

V: TRBV28
J: TRBJ1-2
CDR3: ASSLMGGRDYGYT

V: TRBV3-1/TRBV3-2
J: TRBJ1-1
CDR3: ASSQEVGGGTEAF

V: TRBV28
J: TRBJ2-2
CDR3: ASSSPGTGAGELF

V: TRBV5-4
J: TRBJ2-3
CDR3: ASSPGGLSTDTQY

V: TRBV7-2
J: TRBJ1-4
CDR3: ASSPRTGGGEKLF

V: TRBV29-1
J: TRBJ2-7
CDR3: SAADRPYEQY

V: TRBV5-1
J: TRBJ1-5
CDR3: ASSLKTGGNQPQH

V: TRBV7-8
J: TRBJ1-4
CDR3: ASSLQGVNEKLF

V: TRBV2
J: TRBJ1-1
CDR3: ASSDQGAANTEAF

V: TRBV5-6
J: TRBJ1-2
CDR3: ASSLGAGDYGYT

V: TRBV6-1
J: TRBJ2-5
CDR3: ASSESLGLQETQY